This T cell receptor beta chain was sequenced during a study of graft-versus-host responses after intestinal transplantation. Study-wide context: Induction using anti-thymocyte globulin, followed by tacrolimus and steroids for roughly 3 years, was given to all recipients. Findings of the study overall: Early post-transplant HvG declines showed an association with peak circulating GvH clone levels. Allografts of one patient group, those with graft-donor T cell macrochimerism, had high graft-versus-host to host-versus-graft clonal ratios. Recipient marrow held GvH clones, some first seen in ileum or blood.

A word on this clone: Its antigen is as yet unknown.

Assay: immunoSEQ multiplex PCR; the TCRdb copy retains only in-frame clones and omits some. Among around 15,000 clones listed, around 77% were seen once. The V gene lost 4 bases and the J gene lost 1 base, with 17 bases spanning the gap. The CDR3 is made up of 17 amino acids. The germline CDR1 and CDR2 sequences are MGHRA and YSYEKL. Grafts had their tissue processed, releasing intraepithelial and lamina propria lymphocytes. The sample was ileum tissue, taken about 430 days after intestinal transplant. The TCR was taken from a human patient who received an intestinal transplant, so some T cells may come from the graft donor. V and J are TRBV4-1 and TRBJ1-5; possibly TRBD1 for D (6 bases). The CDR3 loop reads CASSPILGGLSNQPQHF. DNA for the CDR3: TGCGCCAGCAGCCCCATTCTGGGGGGGCTGAGCAATCAGCCCCAGCATTTT.